The following is a T cell receptor beta chain sequence with its context. Its antigen is not identified. The data derive from a study of CD4 T cells in relation to SARS-CoV-2 and coronaviruses. CD4+ T cells from unexposed donors were obtained before the COVID-19 pandemic (2011-2018). Naive and memory CD4+ T cell DNA was deep-sequenced without culture. Repertoires were generated with immunoSEQ multiplex PCR, while TCRdb's copy carries only in-frame clones and drops some. The sample comprises around 69,000 clones, around 93% of which are singletons, and roughly 0.14% rests with the top ten. Study observations and caveats: Crossreactive clones expanded significantly less to SARS-CoV-2 than monoreactive clones. In 55% to 75% of donors, memory CD4+ clonotypes crossrecognized SARS-CoV-2 and at least one common cold coronavirus spike. The cross-reactivity analysis covered only spike protein, not other viral proteins.

This CDR3 has 17 amino acids. Germline V gene sequence: CDR1 LGHDT, CDR2 YNNKEL (reference sequence). The trim removed 4 bases at V and 8 bases at J, leaving 16 bases unmatched. The sample comprised naive CD4+ T cells from PBMCs. Described subset: naive CD4+ T cells isolated by negative enrichment. The clonotype comes from a human donor in good health. The chain carries TRBV3-1 (or the pseudogene TRBV3-2) and TRBJ2-1; 8 positions agree with TRBD2. CDR3 sequence reads: CASSRTKGYGRGDEQFF. As DNA, the CDR3 is TGTGCCAGCAGCCGCACAAAGGGGTACGGGAGGGGAGATGAGCAGTTCTTC.